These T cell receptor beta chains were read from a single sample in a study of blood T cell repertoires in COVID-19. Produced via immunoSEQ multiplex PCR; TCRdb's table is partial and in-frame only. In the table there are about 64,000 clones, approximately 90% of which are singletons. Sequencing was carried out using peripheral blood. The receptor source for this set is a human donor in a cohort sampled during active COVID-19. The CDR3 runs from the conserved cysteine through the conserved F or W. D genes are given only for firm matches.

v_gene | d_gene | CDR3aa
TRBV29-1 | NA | CSVRWRPEGTEAFF
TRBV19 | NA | CASSRGSAGGRTAGAFF
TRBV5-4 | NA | CASSLTHGTGLLSEAFF
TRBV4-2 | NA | CASSHLTDTQYF
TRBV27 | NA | CASSPGGLSSYEQYF
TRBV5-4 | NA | CASSLNLAQNEQFF
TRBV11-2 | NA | CASRNLGGSYEQYF
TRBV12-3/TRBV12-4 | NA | CASSLINSGGLFF
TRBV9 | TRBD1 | CASSEQGALNTGELFF
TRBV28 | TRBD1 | CASSPGTGWDEKLFF
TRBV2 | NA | CASIRGMGEKLFF
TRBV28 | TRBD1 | CASLPGQGVNSPLHF
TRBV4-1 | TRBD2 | CASSHQGLAAQETQYF
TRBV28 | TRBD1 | CASSFPGTASGNTIYF
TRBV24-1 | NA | CATSDSQRRPPEQYF
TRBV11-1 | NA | CASSFHGRLETQYF
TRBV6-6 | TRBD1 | CASSPGTDYGYTF
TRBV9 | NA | CASSLLRGGETQYF
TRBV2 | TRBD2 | CASSEVLAGLKYGYYNEQFF
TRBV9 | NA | CASSITSVGQLRIYEQYF
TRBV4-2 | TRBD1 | CASSQNTGARSYGYTF
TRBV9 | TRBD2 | CASSAAAGGLTGELFF
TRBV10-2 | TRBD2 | CASKVGAGGSQYF
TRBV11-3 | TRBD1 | CASSPRDSQETQYF
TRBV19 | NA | CASRNRDTKQETQYF